This TCR beta chain was identified in a study of cytomegalovirus exposure and HLA in healthy donors. This clone was recorded only once. The PCR contained 60 Vbeta and 13 Jbeta primers. Assay: immunoSEQ multiplex PCR; the TCRdb copy retains only in-frame clones and omits some. Among some 150,000 clones listed, about 80% were seen once. V shed 4 bases and J shed 2 bases, with 19 bases lying between them. This CDR3 region has 17 residues. Germline CDR1 and CDR2: MNHEY and SMNVEV (reference sequence). What was sequenced was PBMCs. This sequence was found in a man aged 35 to 55 in good health and CMV-seronegative. The chain employs TRBV27 and TRBJ2-3; tentatively, D is TRBD2 (6 bases). The CDR3 sequence is CASSSIRDWGLTDTQYF. The CDR3 bases are TGTGCCAGCAGTTCCATCCGGGACTGGGGCCTCACAGATACGCAGTATTTT.